What follows are 9 T cell receptor beta chains derived from one specimen sequenced in a study of cytomegalovirus exposure and HLA in healthy donors. Primers included in the PCR were 60 Vbeta and 13 Jbeta primers. The protocol was immunoSEQ multiplex PCR, while the TCRdb copy is restricted to in-frame clones and leaves out a portion. This table has approximately 160,000 clones, 80% appearing once. The sample comprised PBMCs. The receptors shown here come from a man aged 25 to 40 in good health and CMV-seropositive.

J is TRBJ1-1 and V is TRBV29-1; D uncertain. CDR3 length equals 12 residues. Trimming pared 5 bases from V and 4 bases from J, leaving 11 bases between. Looked up from germline, CDR1 is SQVTM and CDR2 is ANQGSEA. The CDR3 coding sequence is TGCAGCGTTAGGAGGGCCGGCACTGAAGCTTTCTTT. Translated: CSVRRAGTEAFF.

The chain joins TRBV13 to TRBJ2-7; TRBD2 matches 11 bases. Germline values: CDR1 PRHDT, CDR2 FYEKMQ (reference sequence). Trimming removed 5 bases from V and 3 bases from J; junction bases left unmatched: 3. This CDR3 is 14 amino acids long. The CDR3 sequence is CASSGGLAVYEQYF. For the CDR3, the DNA is TGTGCCAGCAGCGGGGGACTAGCGGTCTACGAGCAGTACTTC.

Concerning this clone: Other DNA variants within this sample encode the same CDR3. The chain has TRBV4-2 and TRBJ2-1, with a weak D call TRBD2 (5 bases). V was cut by 2 bases and J by 4 bases, with 12 bases left in between. The germline gives CDR1 LGHNA, CDR2 YNFKEQ. The CDR3 is 15 amino acids. The CDR3 nucleotides are TGTGCCAGCAGCCAAAGAAGTAGCGAGTACAATGAGCAGTTCTTC. This encodes CASSQRSSEYNEQFF.

As DNA, the CDR3 is TGTGCCAGCAGCGAGACTAGCGGGGGAACCTACAATGAGCAGTTCTTC. Protein: CASSETSGGTYNEQFF. The chain carries TRBV9 and TRBJ2-1, with 12 bases that match TRBD2. The germline V gene encodes CDR1 SGDLS and CDR2 YYNGEE. The CDR3 loop spans 16 amino acids. With 3 bases clipped from V and 2 bases from J, the junction kept 3 bases outside the gene matches.

The CDR3 nucleotides read TGCGCCAGCAGCTTCTACAGGGAGTCAAACACTGAAGCTTTCTTT. This codes for CASSFYRESNTEAFF. The rearrangement uses TRBV5-1 and TRBJ1-1; tentatively, D is TRBD1 (6 bases). The length of the CDR3 is 15 residues. V dropped 2 bases and J dropped 2 bases, with 13 bases sitting between them. Germline CDR1 is SGHRS and CDR2 is YFSETQ.

DNA of the CDR3: TGTGCCAGCAGCTTTAATGGCAATCAGCCCCAGCATTTT. Translation gives CASSFNGNQPQHF. The V call is TRBV7-2, the J call TRBJ1-5; D is undetermined. Deletions cut 3 bases from V and 2 bases from J, with 5 bases between. From germline, CDR1 is SGHTA and CDR2 FQGNSA. The length of the CDR3 is 13 residues.

This clone occurred a few times. The rearrangement joins TRBV10-1 to TRBJ2-3; 7 bases fit TRBD1. Trimming cost V 0 bases and J 5 bases; bases outside gene matches: 5. CDR3 length equals 15 residues. The germline V gene encodes CDR1 WNHNN and CDR2 SYGVQD (reference sequence). DNA for the CDR3: TGCGCCAGCAGTGAGTCGACAGGGTCAAGAGATACGCAGTATTTT. It specifies CASSESTGSRDTQYF.

The chain links TRBV4-2 to TRBJ2-1; 13 bases line up with TRBD2. The trim removed 4 bases at V and 7 bases at J, leaving 4 bases unmatched. CDR3 length: 15 residues. CDR1 and CDR2 (germline): LGHNA, YNFKEQ. As DNA, the CDR3 is TGTGCCAGCAGCCGGGGGACTAGCGGGGCTAATGAGCAGTTCTTC. Translated, it gives CASSRGTSGANEQFF.

This clone was seen a few times. The chain has TRBV4-3 and TRBJ2-1, with 8 bases fitting TRBD2. Germline assignment: CDR1 LGHNA and CDR2 YSLEER. The CDR3 extends over 18 amino acids. Trimming at V came to 1 base and at J to 8 bases, leaving 16 bases not matched to a gene. DNA for the CDR3: TGCGCCAGCAGCCAAGTGTACAGCGGGGGAGCCTCCGCCTATGAGCAGTTCTTC. Its translation is CASSQVYSGGASAYEQFF.